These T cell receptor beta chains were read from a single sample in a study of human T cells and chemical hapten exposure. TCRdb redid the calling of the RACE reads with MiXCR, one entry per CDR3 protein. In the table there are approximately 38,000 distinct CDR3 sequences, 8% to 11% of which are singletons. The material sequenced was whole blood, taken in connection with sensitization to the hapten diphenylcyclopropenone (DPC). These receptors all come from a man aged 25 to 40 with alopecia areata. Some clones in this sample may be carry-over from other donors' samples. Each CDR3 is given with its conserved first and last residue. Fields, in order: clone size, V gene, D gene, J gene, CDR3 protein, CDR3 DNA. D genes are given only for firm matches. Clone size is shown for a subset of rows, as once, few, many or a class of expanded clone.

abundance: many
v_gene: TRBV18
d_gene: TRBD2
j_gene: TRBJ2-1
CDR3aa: CASSPLGTSGNPNEQFF
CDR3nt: TGTGCCAGCTCGCCGTTGGGGACTAGCGGGAATCCTAATGAGCAGTTCTTC

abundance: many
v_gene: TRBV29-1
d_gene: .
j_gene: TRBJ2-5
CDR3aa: CSVEPYQETQYF
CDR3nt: TGCAGCGTTGAGCCGTACCAAGAGACCCAGTACTTC

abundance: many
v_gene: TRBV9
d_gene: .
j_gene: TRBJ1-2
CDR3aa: CASSVGTNLNYGYTF
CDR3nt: TGTGCCAGCAGCGTAGGGACAAATTTAAACTATGGCTACACCTTC

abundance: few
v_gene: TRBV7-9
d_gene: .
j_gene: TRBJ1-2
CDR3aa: CASSLSTALYGYTF
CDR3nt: TGTGCCAGCAGCTTAAGTACAGCCCTCTATGGCTACACCTTC

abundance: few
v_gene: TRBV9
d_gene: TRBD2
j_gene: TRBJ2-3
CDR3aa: CASSVGPPSGTQYF
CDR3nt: TGTGCCAGCAGCGTAGGCCCCCCTAGCGGAACGCAGTATTTT

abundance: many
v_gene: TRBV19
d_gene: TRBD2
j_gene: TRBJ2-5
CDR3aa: CASSIPFAGTSGQETQYF
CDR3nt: TGTGCCAGTAGTATCCCATTCGCCGGGACTAGCGGCCAAGAGACCCAGTACTTC

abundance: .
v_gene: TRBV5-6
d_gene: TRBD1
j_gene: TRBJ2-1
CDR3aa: CASSLGTAISFYNEQFF
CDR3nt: TGTGCCAGCAGCCTAGGGACAGCCATATCCTTTTACAATGAGCAGTTCTTC

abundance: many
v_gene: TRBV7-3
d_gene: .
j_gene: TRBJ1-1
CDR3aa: CASSLTGRSEAFF
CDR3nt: TGTGCCAGCAGCTTAACGGGTCGATCTGAAGCTTTCTTT

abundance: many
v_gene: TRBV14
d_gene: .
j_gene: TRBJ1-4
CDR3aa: CASSPITGTNEKLFF
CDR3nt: TGTGCCAGCAGCCCCATCACCGGGACTAATGAAAAACTGTTTTTT

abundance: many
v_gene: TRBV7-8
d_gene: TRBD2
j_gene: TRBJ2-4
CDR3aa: CASSLVGGSGRTYKNIQYF
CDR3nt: TGTGCCAGCAGCCTGGTGGGTGGTAGCGGGAGGACTTACAAAAACATTCAGTACTTC

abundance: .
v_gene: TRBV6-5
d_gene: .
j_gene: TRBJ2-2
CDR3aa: CASSYYGPHTGELFF
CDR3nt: TGTGCCAGCAGTTACTATGGACCCCACACCGGGGAGCTGTTTTTT

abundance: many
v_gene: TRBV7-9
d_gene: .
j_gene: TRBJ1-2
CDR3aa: CASSPTGQGGYGYTF
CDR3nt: TGTGCCAGCAGCCCCACAGGGCAGGGTGGCTATGGCTACACCTTC